The 25 T cell receptor beta chains reported below all come from one sample, sequenced in a study of T-cell reconstitution after alpha-beta-depleted transplantation in children (TCRdb year 2016). The library relied on PCR. Sequencing was performed on an Illumina HiSeq 2500. TCR libraries were prepared with molecular barcoding, using unique molecular identifiers to normalize TCRbeta repertoire quantification. Using fastp at Q25 and MiXCR, TCRdb reprocessed the public reads and kept productive beta chains. Every entry covers one CDR3 protein and lists the most common genes and DNA from its rows. A total of 500,000 to 750,000 distinct CDR3 sequences appear in this sample, approximately 30% of them only once. The ten largest clones represent under 45% of the sample. In the paper's terms, the treatment or condition label means: allogeneic hematopoietic cell transplantation with graft depleted of TCRalphabeta T cells and CD19 B cells.

The specimen was PBMCs, collected before TCRalphabeta/CD19-depleted stem cell transplant. These TCRs come from a boy in the first two years of life with Wiskott-Aldrich syndrome, due to receive a stem cell transplant.

This clonotype came up a few times. The chain recombines TRBV25-1 with TRBJ2-1; 9 bases map to TRBD2. CDR3 length: 16 amino acids. From germline, CDR1 is MGHDK and CDR2 SYGVNS. V shed 2 bases, J shed 5 bases, and the junction held 7 bases outside the gene matches. The CDR3 nucleotides read TGTGCCAGCAGTGAAGCCCTAGCGGGACGCCACAATGAGCAGTTCTTC. Its protein is CASSEALAGRHNEQFF.

This clonotype appeared many times. The chain is built from TRBV28 and TRBJ2-1; 9 bases map to TRBD2. The length of the CDR3 is 16 residues. CDR1 is MDHEN and CDR2 is SYDVKM in the germline V gene. Trimming at V came to 5 bases and at J to 9 bases, leaving 14 bases not matched to a gene. The CDR3 region has the DNA TGTGCCAGCAGTCTGGCGTCGGGCGGGAGGGCGAGTGAGCAGTTCTTC. Translating gives CASSLASGGRASEQFF.

The chain uses TRBV5-1 and TRBJ2-1, with D possibly being TRBD2 (5 bases). CDR3 length: 13 residues. V gave up 3 bases and J gave up 8 bases, with 12 bases separating them. Germline V gene data show CDR1 as SGHRS and CDR2 as YFSETQ. CDR3 region: CASSSWGSDEQFF. As DNA, the CDR3 is TGCGCCAGCAGCTCATGGGGTAGCGATGAGCAGTTCTTC.

The CDR3 DNA reads TGTGCCAGCAGGCAAAGACCGGGACTAGGGGGTTGGACAGATACGCAGTATTTT. It yields the protein CASRQRPGLGGWTDTQYF. The chain carries TRBV12-3 or TRBV12-4 and TRBJ2-3; 8 positions match TRBD2. CDR3 length equals 18 residues. V dropped 6 bases and J dropped 3; count of bases not matched to a gene: 17.

V and J are TRBV10-1 and TRBJ2-3; 9 nucleotides align to TRBD2. Germline loops: CDR1 WNHNN, CDR2 SYGVQD (reference sequence). The CDR3 has 15 amino acids. With V trimmed by 5 bases and J by 3 bases, 6 bases remained unmatched. The chain's CDR3 is CASSPLAGRTDTQYF. The CDR3 bases are TGCGCCAGCAGTCCCCTAGCGGGACGAACAGATACGCAGTATTTT.

This clonotype was detected a few times. The chain uses TRBV24-1 and TRBJ2-3; no clear D gene. Trimming removed 8 bases at V and 2 bases at J, with 10 bases between. Germline CDR1 reads KGHDR; CDR2 reads SFDVKD. The CDR3 has 13 residues. The CDR3 loop is CATTGWATDTQYF. The CDR3 DNA follows: TGTGCCACCACAGGTTGGGCCACAGATACGCAGTATTTT.

In its sample, this clonotype was seen a few times. This chain connects TRBV5-1 to TRBJ2-2; no clear D. The CDR3 runs to 14 residues. The V end lost 3 bases, the J end lost 5 bases, and 11 bases lay between the germline ends. The germline CDR1 and CDR2 sequences are SGHRS and YFSETQ. CDR3 nucleotides: TGCGCCAGCAGCTCTTGGCAGTTTACCGGGGAGCTGTTTTTT. As protein: CASSSWQFTGELFF.

This clonotype occurred a few times. The rearrangement joins TRBV20-1 to TRBJ2-1; no firm D call. The CDR3 is made up of 13 amino acids. V was pared by 4 bases and J by 4 bases, with 11 bases between. Germline CDR1 is DFQATT and CDR2 is SNEGSKA (reference sequence). The CDR3 nucleotides read TGCAGTGCTAAATCCAGCGCTTACAATGAGCAGTTCTTC. Translation: CSAKSSAYNEQFF.

This clonotype was found a few times. The V and J genes are TRBV7-8 and TRBJ1-5, with D maybe TRBD1 (6 bases). The CDR3 runs 13 residues. Trimming removed 7 bases from V and 4 bases from J, with 11 bases in between. The germline CDR1 and CDR2 sequences are SGHVS and FQNEAQ. The CDR3 region has the DNA TGTGCCAGCACCCGGGACATAAATCAGCCCCAGCATTTT. It yields the protein CASTRDINQPQHF.

J is TRBJ2-3 and V is TRBV29-1; D gene uncertain. CDR1 SQVTM and CDR2 ANQGSEA come from the germline V gene. The CDR3 runs to 13 residues. Trimming left V 6 bases short and J 2 bases short, with 12 bases between. The CDR3 DNA sequence: TGCAGCGTCCGCACAGTACTCACAGATACGCAGTATTTT. It yields the protein CSVRTVLTDTQYF.

The V and J genes are TRBV20-1 and TRBJ2-1, with TRBD2 matching over 8 bases. Germline CDR1 is DFQATT and CDR2 is SNEGSKA (reference sequence). The V gene end was trimmed by 0 bases and the J gene end by 8 bases; junction bases not matched to a gene: 9. The CDR3 extends over 15 amino acids. The CDR3 is CSARDPSGSGDEQFF. The CDR3 region has the DNA TGCAGTGCTAGAGATCCAAGCGGGAGCGGGGATGAGCAGTTCTTC.

This clonotype was detected a few times. The rearrangement uses TRBV5-1 and TRBJ2-7; TRBD1 matches 9 bases. CDR3 length: 13 residues. Losses at the gene ends were 4 bases for V and 4 bases for J; bases not matched to a gene: 3. Germline V gene data show CDR1 as SGHRS and CDR2 as YFSETQ. CDR3 loop: CASSGTGPYEQYF. The CDR3 DNA follows: TGCGCCAGCAGCGGGACAGGGCCGTACGAGCAGTACTTC.

This clonotype appeared a few times. V and J are TRBV29-1 and TRBJ2-7; D uncertain. This CDR3 has 13 residues. Germline V CDR1 and CDR2: SQVTM, ANQGSEA. The V and J ends lost 4 bases and 4 bases respectively, with 14 bases between them. The chain's CDR3 is CSVVSGNQYEQYF. In DNA, the CDR3 is TGCAGCGTTGTCTCCGGAAATCAATACGAGCAGTACTTC.

This clonotype showed up just a few times. The chain uses TRBV13 and TRBJ2-5; 7 nucleotides align to TRBD1. The junction had 6 bases not matched to a gene; V was cut back by 5 bases and J by 0 bases. In germline, CDR1 is PRHDT, CDR2 FYEKMQ (reference sequence). This CDR3 comprises 15 residues. The CDR3: CASSLNRGYQETQYF. The CDR3 DNA sequence: TGTGCCAGCAGCCTTAACAGGGGCTACCAAGAGACCCAGTACTTC.

This clonotype was observed a handful of times. The V and J genes are TRBV6-5 and TRBJ1-6, with no clear D. Germline lookup yields CDR1 MNHEY and CDR2 SVGAGI. The ends were cut back, 2 bases at V and 10 bases at J, with 12 bases in the middle. CDR3 size: 14 residues. The DNA for the CDR3 is TGTGCCAGCAGTTACGGGCCGATCAGCTCACCCCTCCACTTT. It encodes CASSYGPISSPLHF.

V is TRBV6-5 and J is TRBJ1-5; D unclear. Trimming removed 0 bases from V and 3 bases from J, with 9 bases in between. The CDR3 is made up of 15 amino acids. Looked up from germline, CDR1 is MNHEY and CDR2 is SVGAGI. The CDR3 DNA reads as TGTGCCAGCAGTTACTCCGGGCTGAACAATCAGCCCCAGCATTTT. Translation gives CASSYSGLNNQPQHF.

This clonotype was detected once. This chain joins TRBV12-3 or TRBV12-4 and TRBJ2-7; D ambiguous. CDR3 length: 16 amino acids. Trimming removed 2 bases from V and 0 bases from J, with 14 bases in between. The CDR3 reads CASSLMPDLNSYEQYF. The CDR3 bases are TGTGCCAGCAGTTTAATGCCAGACCTCAACTCCTACGAGCAGTACTTC.

This clonotype was picked up a small number of times. The gene calls are TRBV28 and TRBJ1-5; D possibly corresponds to TRBD1 (5 bases). This CDR3 spans 15 amino acids. Trimming left V 3 bases short and J 0 bases short, with 9 bases between. Germline CDR1 MDHEN, CDR2 SYDVKM. CDR3 coding DNA: TGTGCCAGCAGTTTTTTGGGGGATAGCAATCAGCCCCAGCATTTT. Translation gives CASSFLGDSNQPQHF.

This clonotype was picked up a small number of times. J is TRBJ1-5 and V is TRBV6-1; D remains ambiguous. The germline V and J ends were trimmed by 5 bases and 6 bases, with 17 bases remaining between them. The CDR3 is 15 amino acids. Germline lookup yields CDR1 MNHNS and CDR2 SASEGT. CDR3 in amino acids: CASSLPGGMSQPQHF. The CDR3 DNA sequence: TGTGCCAGCAGTCTCCCGGGAGGTATGAGTCAGCCCCAGCATTTT.

The chain is built from TRBV6-1 and TRBJ2-2; D not resolved. Per the germline V gene, CDR1 is MNHNS and CDR2 is SASEGT. The CDR3 length is 14 residues. The germline V and J ends were trimmed by 8 bases and 0 bases, with 10 bases remaining between them. CDR3 sequence reads: CASPKNTNTGELFF. CDR3 coding DNA: TGTGCCAGCCCCAAAAATACGAACACCGGGGAGCTGTTTTTT.

J is TRBJ1-5 and V is TRBV12-3 or TRBV12-4; TRBD1 is a possible D gene (5 bases). V was cut by 6 bases and J by 5 bases, with 11 bases left in between. The CDR3 runs 13 residues. The CDR3 here is CASRRDDYQPQHF. Written as DNA, the CDR3 is TGTGCCAGCAGGCGGGACGATTATCAGCCCCAGCATTTT.

There are a few counts of this clonotype. This chain uses TRBV12-3 or TRBV12-4 with TRBJ2-1; maybe TRBD1 (6 bases). Trimming removed 5 bases at V and 2 bases at J, with 10 bases between. This CDR3 has 14 residues. In nucleotides, the CDR3 is TGTGCCAGCAGTGCTGGGACAACCTACAATGAGCAGTTCTTC. It is translated as CASSAGTTYNEQFF.

In this sample, this clonotype turned up a few times. This rearrangement joins TRBV27 to TRBJ2-7; D assignment may be TRBD1 or TRBD2 (5 bases each). This CDR3 has 14 residues. Trimming removed 2 bases from V and 3 bases from J, with 11 bases in between. CDR1 is MNHEY, CDR2 SMNVEV, per germline (reference sequence). The CDR3 loop reads CASSLVGPNYEQYF. The CDR3 coding sequence is TGTGCCAGCAGTTTAGTGGGACCGAACTACGAGCAGTACTTC.

This clonotype appeared a few times. The gene calls are TRBV25-1 and TRBJ2-1, with 7 bases fitting TRBD2. In germline, CDR1 is MGHDK, CDR2 SYGVNS. This CDR3 has 23 residues. The junction had 28 bases not matched to a gene; V was cut back by 5 bases and J by 0 bases. This CDR3 reads CASSPKQYTSATLLISSYNEQFF. The CDR3 coding sequence is TGTGCCAGCAGTCCTAAACAGTATACTAGCGCTACACTTTTAATTAGCTCCTACAATGAGCAGTTCTTC.

Concerning this clonotype itself: A clone one base away is much larger, so this may be a read error. The genes are TRBV29-1 and TRBJ2-1; D unclear. The CDR3 loop spans 11 amino acids. Germline CDR1 reads SQVTM; CDR2 reads ANQGSEA. CDR3 in DNA: TGCAGCATTGACTCCTACAATGAGCAGTTCTTC. Its translation: CSIDSYNEQFF.